Presented here are 23 T cell receptor beta chains from one specimen sequenced in a study of blood T cell repertoires in COVID-19. Here immunoSEQ multiplex PCR was the method, and the copy in TCRdb shows in-frame clones only, minus some. The data contain about 130,000 clones, roughly four fifths of them seen just once; the ten biggest clones take up 12%. Sequenced: peripheral blood. The receptors come from a woman aged 60 to 75 with acute or convalescent COVID-19.

The V call is TRBV28, the J call TRBJ1-2; D is unclear. The germline V gene has CDR1 MDHEN and CDR2 SYDVKM. V was cut by 5 bases and J by 4 bases, with 17 bases left in between. The CDR3 runs to 15 residues. Written as DNA, the CDR3 is TGTGCCAGCAGTCCAAACGGGGATCCGAGCTATGGCTACACCTTC. It codes for CASSPNGDPSYGYTF.

This chain joins TRBV2 and TRBJ2-6; 9 bases map to TRBD1. The ends lost 8 bases at V and 4 bases at J; junction bases unmatched: 12. CDR1 and CDR2 from the germline V gene are SNHLY and FYNNEI. The CDR3 consists of 17 residues. The CDR3 nucleotides are TGTGCCAGCCACCCCGGGACAGGGCGAAGAGGGGCCAACGTCCTGACTTTC. Translated: CASHPGTGRRGANVLTF. The entire variable domain, with the rest obtained from reference TRBV2 and TRBJ2-6, is as follows: EPEVTQTPSHQVTQMGQEVILRCVPISNHLYFYWYRQILGQKVEFLVSFYNNEISEKSEIFDDQFSVERPDGSNFTLKIRSTKLEDSAMYFCASHPGTGRRGANVLTFGAGSRLTVL.

The rearrangement uses TRBV19 and TRBJ1-2; maybe TRBD1 (5 bases). The CDR3 is 14 amino acids. Germline CDR1 and CDR2: LNHDA and SQIVND (reference sequence). Deletions cut 10 bases from V and 6 bases from J, with 21 bases between. The CDR3 bases are TGTGCCACCCACAGCGGGGGGTTTAGCGATGGCTACACCTTC. Translated: CATHSGGFSDGYTF. The full variable domain, rest sourced from reference TRBV19 and TRBJ1-2, is DGGITQSPKYLFRKEGQNVTLSCEQNLNHDAMYWYRQDPGQGLRLIYYSQIVNDFQKGDIAEGYSVSREKKESFPLTVTSAQKNPTAFYLCATHSGGFSDGYTFGSGTRLTVV.

The chain uses TRBV6-5 and TRBJ1-2; D unresolved. Per the germline V gene, CDR1 is MNHEY and CDR2 is SVGAGI. V lost 7 bases, J lost 4 bases, and 19 bases lay in between. The CDR3 covers 15 residues. CDR3 DNA: TGTGCCAGCACCCCCTCGGCCCTGGGCCGCTATGGCTACACCTTC. Protein: CASTPSALGRYGYTF.

This chain joins TRBV5-1 and TRBJ2-7; the D gene is possibly TRBD1 (6 bases). Germline V CDR1 and CDR2: SGHRS, YFSETQ. V shed 4 bases and J shed 1 base, with 12 bases lying between them. This CDR3 region has 14 residues. CDR3 sequence reads: CASSLYGQSYEQYF. CDR3 in DNA: TGCGCCAGCAGCCTATACGGACAGTCCTACGAGCAGTACTTC. Supplemented by reference TRBV5-1 and TRBJ2-7, the full variable domain reads KAGVTQTPRYLIKTRGQQVTLSCSPISGHRSVSWYQQTPGQGLQFLFEYFSETQRNKGNFPGRFSGRQFSNSRSEMNVSTLELGDSALYLCASSLYGQSYEQYFGPGTRLTVT.

V usage is TRBV19 and J usage is TRBJ1-5; 7 bases fit TRBD1. With 5 bases clipped from V and 7 bases from J, the junction kept 5 bases outside the gene matches. This CDR3 has 13 residues. CDR1 LNHDA and CDR2 SQIVND come from the germline V gene (reference sequence). DNA for the CDR3: TGTGCCAGTAGTGTTAACAGGGGCCAGCCCCAGCATTTT. Translated, it gives CASSVNRGQPQHF.

This clone is a singleton in its sample. The chain uses TRBV15 and TRBJ2-5, with TRBD1 identical over 7 bases. This CDR3 region has 17 residues. With 1 base clipped from V and 2 bases from J, the junction kept 10 bases outside the gene matches. Germline CDR1 is LNHNV and CDR2 is YYDKDF (reference sequence). CDR3 sequence reads: CATSRVVGTVSQETQYF. CDR3 sequence (DNA): TGTGCCACCAGCAGAGTAGTGGGGACAGTGTCTCAAGAGACCCAGTACTTC.

This clone has just one count. The chain links TRBV24-1 to TRBJ1-1, with D perhaps TRBD1 (6 bases). The CDR3 sequence is 12 residues long. Germline V gene data show CDR1 as KGHDR and CDR2 as SFDVKD. V was shortened by 10 bases and J by 2 bases, with 10 bases between the two germline ends. The CDR3 coding sequence is TGTGCCACACAGGGCCCCAACACTGAAGCTTTCTTT. This sequence encodes CATQGPNTEAFF.

The CDR3: CASSPTGIRMYGYTF. The CDR3, as DNA: TGCGCCAGCAGCCCCACAGGGATCCGGATGTATGGCTACACCTTC. This chain links TRBV5-1 with TRBJ1-2; tentatively, D is TRBD1 (6 bases). From germline, CDR1 is SGHRS and CDR2 YFSETQ. The CDR3 has 15 amino acids. The V gene lost 4 bases and the J gene lost 5 bases, with 18 bases spanning the gap.

The chain employs TRBV9 and TRBJ1-2; unclear D gene. The CDR3 consists of 13 residues. CDR1 SGDLS and CDR2 YYNGEE come from the germline V gene. V was shortened by 3 bases and J by 0 bases, with 6 bases between the two germline ends. CDR3 coding DNA: TGTGCCAGCAGCGCTAGGCCTAACTATGGCTACACCTTC. Encoded protein: CASSARPNYGYTF.

V and J are TRBV4-2 and TRBJ1-2; D gene ambiguous. The V and J ends lost 0 bases and 7 bases respectively, with 15 bases between them. The CDR3 runs to 15 residues. CDR1 and CDR2 from the germline V gene are LGHNA and YNFKEQ. The CDR3 DNA reads TGTGCCAGCAGCCAAGAACTACAAGTTTTGTCTGGCTACACCTTC. This codes for CASSQELQVLSGYTF.

This chain links TRBV30 with TRBJ2-7, with 7 nucleotides matching TRBD1. CDR3 length: 14 residues. Germline CDR1 is GTSNPN and CDR2 is SVGIG (reference sequence). V shed 5 bases, J shed 3 bases, and the junction held 10 bases outside the gene matches. The CDR3 DNA reads TGTGCCTGGGCCCCGACAGGGATGGACTACGAGCAGTACTTC. This encodes CAWAPTGMDYEQYF. The variable domain in full, completed from reference TRBV30 and TRBJ2-7, reads SQTIHQWPATLVQPVGSPLSLECTVEGTSNPNLYWYRQAAGRGLQLLFYSVGIGQISSEVPQNLSASRPQDRQFILSSKKLLLSDSGFYLCAWAPTGMDYEQYFGPGTRLTVT.

The gene calls are TRBV7-3 and TRBJ2-5; TRBD2 might be the D (6 bases). V lost 2 bases to trimming and J lost 5 bases, with 12 bases between them. Germline-derived CDR1 and CDR2 are SGHTA and FQGTGA. CDR3 length: 14 residues. The CDR3 reads CASSLGAGSETQYF. The CDR3 bases are TGTGCCAGCAGCTTAGGGGCGGGGTCGGAGACCCAGTACTTC.

Of note for this clone: This sample includes further DNA sequences coding for the same CDR3. The rearrangement uses TRBV18 and TRBJ1-1; D not resolved. CDR3 length: 13 amino acids. Germline CDR1 KGHSH, CDR2 LQKENI. Trimming removed 3 bases at V and 1 base at J, with 6 bases between. The CDR3 DNA follows: TGTGCCAGCTCACCGGGGAGGAACACTGAAGCTTTCTTT. This encodes CASSPGRNTEAFF.

The V gene is TRBV5-6, the J gene TRBJ1-6, with TRBD1 matching 8 bases. In germline, CDR1 is SGHDT, CDR2 YYEEEE. The V segment lost 4 bases and the J segment 7 bases; nucleotides outside the gene matches: 10. The CDR3 has 16 residues. CDR3 in DNA: TGTGCCAGCAGCCCTGGGACAGGTACTATCAATTCACCCCTCCACTTT. This codes for CASSPGTGTINSPLHF.

The V and J genes are TRBV4-1 and TRBJ2-5; 11 nucleotides agree with TRBD2. Germline V CDR1 and CDR2: MGHRA, YSYEKL. V was clipped by 3 bases and J by 5 bases; unmatched bases: 5. This CDR3 is built from 15 residues. The CDR3 DNA is TGCGCCAGCAGCCAGATAGGACTAGCGGGTGAGACCCAGTACTTC. This translates into CASSQIGLAGETQYF.

The chain joins TRBV7-7 to TRBJ2-5, with 8 nucleotides matching TRBD1. The CDR3 is 13 residues long. V gave up 5 bases and J gave up 3 bases; unmatched junction bases: 2. CDR1 is SSHAT and CDR2 is FNYEAQ in the germline V gene (reference sequence). The CDR3 DNA follows: TGTGCCAGCAGCCAGGACAGGGAAGAGACCCAGTACTTC. Translating it yields CASSQDREETQYF.

The genes are TRBV6-5 and TRBJ1-1, with a possible D match to TRBD1 (5 bases). Trimming took 6 bases from V and 4 from J, leaving 12 bases between them. Germline V CDR1 and CDR2: MNHEY, SVGAGI. The CDR3 contains 13 residues. CDR3 region: CASRLHGGTEAFF. The CDR3 DNA reads as TGTGCCAGCAGACTTCACGGGGGCACTGAAGCTTTCTTT.

The rearrangement links TRBV6-6 to TRBJ1-5; possibly TRBD1 for D (5 bases). V was pared by 5 bases and J by 5 bases, with 13 bases between. There are 14 residues in the CDR3. Germline CDR1 reads MNHNY; CDR2 reads SVGAGI (reference sequence). CDR3: CASSPYRSDQPQHF. The CDR3 DNA reads as TGTGCCAGCAGTCCCTACAGGTCAGATCAGCCCCAGCATTTT.

This clone occurred once. DNA for the CDR3: TGTGCCAGCAGTGGGGAGTTGAACACCGGGGAGCTGTTTTTT. It specifies CASSGELNTGELFF. This sequence joins TRBV6-4 and TRBJ2-2, with D perhaps matching TRBD2 (5 bases). V lost 4 bases to trimming and J lost 1 base, with 7 bases between them. Germline CDR1 reads MRHNA; CDR2 reads SNTAGT. This CDR3 region has 14 residues.

The genes are TRBV27 and TRBJ1-2; 9 bases align to TRBD1. Looked up from germline, CDR1 is MNHEY and CDR2 is SMNVEV (reference sequence). J gave up 3 bases and V 8 bases, and 7 bases lay outside the gene matches. The CDR3 has 14 residues. This CDR3 reads CASGRRQGDYGYTF. The CDR3 DNA follows: TGTGCCAGCGGTAGGCGACAGGGGGACTATGGCTACACCTTC.

CDR3 in DNA: TGCGCCAGCAGCTTGGAAGAGGAGTATAATTCACCCCTCCACTTT. Encoded protein: CASSLEEEYNSPLHF. The gene calls are TRBV5-1 and TRBJ1-6, with no clear D. V gave up 0 bases and J gave up 4 bases, with 8 bases separating them. Germline CDR1 reads SGHRS; CDR2 reads YFSETQ. The CDR3 extends over 15 amino acids.

The rearrangement links TRBV2 to TRBJ1-6; TRBD1 aligns across 7 bases. The CDR3 has 14 residues. With V trimmed by 7 bases and J by 10 bases, 10 bases remained unmatched. Germline CDR1 is SNHLY and CDR2 is FYNNEI. This CDR3 reads CASTTGQTLSPLHF. CDR3 DNA: TGTGCCAGCACGACGGGACAGACCTTATCACCCCTCCACTTT.